Following are 3 T cell receptor beta chains from one sample sequenced in a study of PD-1 blockade in classical Hodgkin lymphoma. TCRdb keeps only in-frame clones here, not all; method: immunoSEQ multiplex PCR. The sample holds approximately 58,000 clones, around 90% seen once. Relapses following autologous stem cell transplantation were seen in all patients, with brentuximab vedotin exposure varying. The sequencing used peripheral blood mononuclear cells (PBMCs), collected before the second cycle of nivolumab. The receptors stem from a human donor with classical Hodgkin lymphoma.

The chain combines TRBV30 with TRBJ1-2, with D possibly being TRBD1 (5 bases). The CDR3 extends over 15 amino acids. V was cut by 2 bases and J by 10 bases, with 23 bases left in between. Germline V gives CDR1 GTSNPN, CDR2 SVGIG (reference sequence). The CDR3 DNA reads TGTGCCTGGAGTCCATTACGGGACCTCGGACTACACTACACCTTC. Translated, it gives CAWSPLRDLGLHYTF.

The V call is TRBV27, the J call TRBJ2-2; weak D call: TRBD1 (6 bases). Germline V gene lookup returns CDR1 MNHEY and CDR2 SMNVEV (reference sequence). Trimming took 6 bases from V and 0 from J, leaving 11 bases between them. This CDR3 contains 15 residues. CDR3 amino acids: CASRGQHTNTGELFF. The DNA for the CDR3 is TGTGCCAGCAGAGGACAGCATACGAACACCGGGGAGCTGTTTTTT.

The chain recombines TRBV5-4 with TRBJ2-5, with TRBD1 as a possible D gene (5 bases). The germline V gene encodes CDR1 SGHNT and CDR2 YYREEE (reference sequence). Trimming stripped 0 bases from V and 2 bases from J, with 8 bases between. This CDR3 contains 14 residues. CDR3 DNA sequence: TGTGCCAGCAGCTTGGAGGCAGGGCAAGAGACCCAGTACTTC. Translation gives CASSLEAGQETQYF.